The 26 T cell receptor beta chains below come from one sample, sequenced in a study of shared clonotypes between healthy human individuals. Libraries were prepared by immunoSEQ multiplex PCR; TCRdb keeps only in-frame clonotypes and omits some of them. Of a few million clones listed, approximately 90% are singletons. The sequenced material came from naive CD4+ T cells sorted from blood. The subset here: CD45RA+ positively selected. The source is a man younger than 30 in good health.

This chain joins TRBV6-5 and TRBJ2-1; TRBD1 agrees at 8 bases. The V gene's germline CDR1 is MNHEY and CDR2 SVGAGI. The CDR3 is made up of 15 amino acids. V was pared by 2 bases and J by 9 bases, with 9 bases of the junction left unmatched. The CDR3 DNA follows: TGTGCCAGCAGTTACGAGGACAGGGCCTTAGGTGAGCAGTTCTTC. Residues: CASSYEDRALGEQFF.

The gene calls are TRBV2 and TRBJ2-7, with TRBD2 as a possible D gene (6 bases). Trimming left V 6 bases short and J 5 bases short, with 11 bases between. CDR3 length: 12 residues. The V gene's germline CDR1 is SNHLY and CDR2 FYNNEI. The CDR3 DNA reads as TGTGCCAGCAGGGAGGGGCCGCACGAGCAGTACTTC. Translating gives CASREGPHEQYF.

CDR3 bases: TGTGCCTGGAGTTGGAGGGCCGGCAATGAGCAGTTCTTC. This translates into CAWSWRAGNEQFF. V usage is TRBV30 and J usage is TRBJ2-1; maybe TRBD2 (6 bases). The CDR3 covers 13 residues. Germline CDR1 GTSNPN, CDR2 SVGIG (reference sequence). The V gene lost 2 bases and the J gene lost 6 bases, with 11 bases spanning the gap.

On this clone itself: Other DNA sequences in this specimen translate into the identical CDR3. This chain's CDR3 is CASSLEAETQYF. As DNA, the CDR3 is TGCGCCAGCAGCTTGGAAGCGGAGACCCAGTACTTC. V gene TRBV5-1 combines with J gene TRBJ2-5, with D unresolved. Germline lookup yields CDR1 SGHRS and CDR2 YFSETQ. The CDR3 has 12 amino acids. V was cut by 0 bases and J by 5 bases, with 5 bases left in between.

The J gene is TRBJ1-2, the V gene TRBV6-6; D perhaps matches TRBD1 (5 bases). There are 15 residues in the CDR3. The V gene's germline CDR1 is MNHNY and CDR2 SVGAGI (reference sequence). V was cut by 5 bases and J by 3 bases, with 16 bases left in between. CDR3 sequence reads: CASSDWGTGDYGYTF. CDR3 nucleotide sequence: TGTGCCAGCAGTGACTGGGGGACTGGGGACTATGGCTACACCTTC.

The CDR3 loop is CASSISDRKGEQYF. The CDR3 DNA sequence: TGTGCCAGTAGTATCTCCGACAGGAAGGGCGAGCAGTACTTC. J is TRBJ2-7 and V is TRBV19; the D gene is possibly TRBD1 (6 bases). This CDR3 is 14 amino acids long. The germline gives CDR1 LNHDA, CDR2 SQIVND (reference sequence). The ends were cut back, 3 bases at V and 6 bases at J, with 15 bases in the middle.

The genes are TRBV6-6 and TRBJ2-7, with D possibly being TRBD1 (5 bases). Trimming took off 6 bases at V and 2 bases at J, with 20 bases between the two ends. CDR3 length equals 16 residues. Germline lookup yields CDR1 MNHNY and CDR2 SVGAGI (reference sequence). CDR3 sequence (DNA): TGTGCCAGCAGGAGGCCAGGGCAGGCCTATGCCTACGAGCAGTACTTC. It encodes CASRRPGQAYAYEQYF.

The genes are TRBV18 and TRBJ1-3; TRBD1 might be the D (5 bases). CDR1 and CDR2 (germline): KGHSH, LQKENI. The CDR3 covers 17 residues. Deletions cut 0 bases from V and 3 bases from J, with 15 bases between. The CDR3 here is CASSPPGGGTGGNTIYF. The CDR3 DNA reads as TGTGCCAGCTCACCACCGGGTGGGGGAACAGGTGGAAACACCATATATTTT.

About this clone itself: The identical CDR3 is also encoded by other nucleotide sequences in the sample. The J gene is TRBJ2-3, the V gene TRBV5-1; 7 bases agree with TRBD2. CDR3 length: 15 amino acids. In germline, CDR1 is SGHRS, CDR2 YFSETQ. Trimming took 2 bases from V and 3 from J; bases not matched to a gene: 6. The CDR3 loop reads CASSLAPGLTDTQYF. The CDR3 region has the DNA TGCGCCAGCAGCTTAGCTCCGGGACTAACAGATACGCAGTATTTT.

This rearrangement joins TRBV6-1 to TRBJ1-1; no clear D. The germline gives CDR1 MNHNS, CDR2 SASEGT. Trimming pared 0 bases from V and 6 bases from J, leaving 14 bases between. The CDR3 runs to 15 residues. The CDR3 DNA follows: TGTGCCAGCAGTGAAGCGCTTAGAGTGACGTCTGAAGCTTTCTTT. This translates into CASSEALRVTSEAFF.

This rearrangement joins TRBV7-2 to TRBJ2-1; no clear D. Germline V gene data show CDR1 as SGHTA and CDR2 as FQGNSA. The CDR3 length is 15 residues. Trimming removed 5 bases at V and 7 bases at J, with 18 bases between. CDR3 residues: CASSPEIGRANEQFF. CDR3 sequence (DNA): TGTGCCAGCAGCCCGGAAATTGGACGAGCTAATGAGCAGTTCTTC.

The chain recombines TRBV9 with TRBJ2-1, with a weak D call TRBD2 (5 bases). Trimming took off 0 bases at V and 1 base at J, with 11 bases between the two ends. Germline-derived CDR1 and CDR2 are SGDLS and YYNGEE. CDR3 length equals 16 residues. The CDR3 bases are TGTGCCAGCAGCGTAGGGAGCGGATTGTCCTACAATGAGCAGTTCTTC. This encodes CASSVGSGLSYNEQFF.

In its sample, this clone was seen a few times. The chain is built from TRBV30 and TRBJ1-1, with D tentatively TRBD1 (5 bases). This CDR3 has 15 amino acids. V lost 2 bases to trimming and J lost 0 bases, with 13 bases between them. Germline V gene data show CDR1 as GTSNPN and CDR2 as SVGIG (reference sequence). CDR3 residues: CAWSTHDRVNTEAFF. In DNA, the CDR3 is TGTGCCTGGAGTACACACGACAGAGTGAACACTGAAGCTTTCTTT.

This clone was picked up one time. The chain links TRBV4-3 to TRBJ1-1; D gene unclear. The CDR3 runs 16 residues. Germline CDR1 reads LGHNA; CDR2 reads YSLEER. The V end was cut by 2 bases, the J end by 1 base, with 14 bases between. CDR3 nucleotide sequence: TGCGCCAGCAGCCAATTCAGTGGACTCCCGAACACTGAAGCTTTCTTT. Translated: CASSQFSGLPNTEAFF.

This clone appeared once. The V and J genes are TRBV7-2 and TRBJ2-1; 10 bases align to TRBD2. The J segment lost 8 bases and the V segment lost 5 bases, leaving 12 bases of the junction unmatched. Germline V gives CDR1 SGHTA, CDR2 FQGNSA. This CDR3 contains 16 residues. CDR3 residues: CASSARTSGSVDEQFF. The CDR3 DNA reads TGTGCCAGCAGCGCCCGGACTAGCGGATCTGTGGATGAGCAGTTCTTC.

The sample holds one count of this clone. This rearrangement joins TRBV5-1 to TRBJ1-6, with a weak D call TRBD1 (6 bases). Germline V lookup: CDR1 SGHRS, CDR2 YFSETQ. The CDR3 sequence is 17 residues long. V shed 0 bases and J shed 5 bases, with 15 bases lying between them. This CDR3 is CASSLGSQGTNNSPLHF. The CDR3 region has the DNA TGCGCCAGCAGCTTGGGCTCACAGGGAACAAATAATTCACCCCTCCACTTT.

The chain joins TRBV7-2 to TRBJ2-5; tentative D call: TRBD1 (6 bases). The germline CDR1 and CDR2 sequences are SGHTA and FQGNSA. CDR3 length equals 16 residues. Between the trimmed V and J ends, which lost 1 base and 1 base, there was a span of 13 bases. This CDR3 is CASSLGRQGPQETQYF. The CDR3 DNA sequence: TGTGCCAGCAGCTTAGGCCGGCAGGGGCCCCAAGAGACCCAGTACTTC.

The V call is TRBV19, the J call TRBJ2-7; D might be TRBD2 (6 bases). The CDR3 runs to 13 residues. Germline lookup yields CDR1 LNHDA and CDR2 SQIVND (reference sequence). Between the trimmed V and J ends, which lost 5 bases and 3 bases, there was a span of 11 bases. The CDR3 loop reads CASSPAGGYEQYF. CDR3 sequence (DNA): TGTGCCAGTAGTCCCGCCGGGGGCTACGAGCAGTACTTC.

The rearrangement links TRBV29-1 to TRBJ2-7; tentative D call: TRBD2 (5 bases). From germline, CDR1 is SQVTM and CDR2 ANQGSEA. The CDR3 contains 16 residues. Trimming stripped 7 bases from V and 3 bases from J, with 25 bases between. CDR3 sequence reads: CSASGLPGQPSYEQYF. The CDR3, as DNA: TGCAGCGCCTCCGGACTCCCCGGGCAGCCCAGCTACGAGCAGTACTTC.

A word on this clone: The sample has other DNA sequences that encode this CDR3 too. This chain's CDR3 is CASSLGGTNTGELFF. Written as DNA, the CDR3 is TGTGCCAGCAGCTTAGGTGGGACGAACACCGGGGAGCTGTTTTTT. The rearrangement uses TRBV7-9 and TRBJ2-2; D not resolved. From germline, CDR1 is SEHNR and CDR2 FQNEAQ (reference sequence). Trimming removed 1 base at V and 0 bases at J, with 6 bases between. This CDR3 has 15 amino acids.

The chain combines TRBV4-3 with TRBJ2-2, with 8 bases fitting TRBD1. In germline, CDR1 is LGHNA, CDR2 YSLEER. V shed 0 bases and J 6 bases; nucleotides not matched to a gene: 9. This CDR3 is 17 amino acids long. The CDR3 sequence: CASSQEAQGAVAGELFF. In nucleotides, the CDR3 is TGCGCCAGCAGCCAAGAAGCCCAGGGGGCCGTCGCCGGGGAGCTGTTTTTT.

The chain couples TRBV18 to TRBJ1-2; weak D call: TRBD1 (6 bases). The CDR3 runs to 13 residues. V lost 2 bases, J lost 8 bases, and 12 bases lay in between. Germline V gives CDR1 KGHSH, CDR2 LQKENI. CDR3: CASSPVGGEGYTF. DNA of the CDR3: TGTGCCAGCTCACCAGTAGGGGGTGAGGGCTACACCTTC.

Points on this clone: The same CDR3 is also encoded by other DNA sequences in this sample. This rearrangement joins TRBV7-9 to TRBJ1-3; D might be TRBD1 (5 bases). CDR3 length: 16 residues. The germline V gene has CDR1 SEHNR and CDR2 FQNEAQ (reference sequence). V shed 3 bases and J shed 0 bases, with 12 bases lying between them. CDR3 region: CASSFGQATSGNTIYF. In DNA, the CDR3 is TGTGCCAGCAGCTTTGGACAAGCCACCTCTGGAAACACCATATATTTT.

The CDR3 sequence: CASSLDPLSSSGGPTDTQYF. CDR3 coding DNA: TGTGCCAGCAGCTTAGACCCATTGTCGTCTAGCGGGGGCCCCACAGATACGCAGTATTTT. V is TRBV11-2 and J is TRBJ2-3; TRBD2 matches 10 bases. The CDR3 has 20 residues. Trimming cost V 0 bases and J 2 bases; bases outside gene matches: 14. The germline gives CDR1 SGHAT, CDR2 FQNNGV.

The chain recombines TRBV5-1 with TRBJ2-5; tentatively, D is TRBD2 (6 bases). The CDR3 runs to 14 residues. Trimming shortened V by 4 bases and J by 3 bases, and 13 bases separated the two germline ends. Germline values: CDR1 SGHRS, CDR2 YFSETQ. The CDR3 spells CASSRGTEKETQYF. The CDR3 nucleotides are TGCGCCAGCAGCCGCGGGACGGAAAAAGAGACCCAGTACTTC.

The chain recombines TRBV9 with TRBJ1-2, with D perhaps matching TRBD1 (5 bases). Germline loops: CDR1 SGDLS, CDR2 YYNGEE. This CDR3 is 15 amino acids long. V lost 3 bases and J lost 1, with 13 bases in between. CDR3 in DNA: TGTGCCAGCAGCGGGAGCGGGGCCTATAACTATGGCTACACCTTC. Protein product: CASSGSGAYNYGYTF.